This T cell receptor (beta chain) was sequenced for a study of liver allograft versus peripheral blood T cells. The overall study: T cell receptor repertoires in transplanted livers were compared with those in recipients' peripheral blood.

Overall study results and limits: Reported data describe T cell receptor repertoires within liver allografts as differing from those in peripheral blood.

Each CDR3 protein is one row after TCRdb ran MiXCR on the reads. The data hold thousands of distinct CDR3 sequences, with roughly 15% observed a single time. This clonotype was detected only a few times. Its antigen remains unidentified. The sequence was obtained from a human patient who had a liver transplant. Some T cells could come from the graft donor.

The CDR3 sequence is CSVEWGPDTQYF. For the CDR3, the DNA is TGCAGCGTTGAATGGGGGCCAGATACGCAGTATTTT. V is TRBV29-1 and J is TRBJ2-3, with D maybe TRBD1 (6 bases). Trimming cost V 2 bases and J 4 bases, with 7 bases left between them. This CDR3 is built from 12 residues. CDR1 SQVTM and CDR2 ANQGSEA come from the germline V gene.